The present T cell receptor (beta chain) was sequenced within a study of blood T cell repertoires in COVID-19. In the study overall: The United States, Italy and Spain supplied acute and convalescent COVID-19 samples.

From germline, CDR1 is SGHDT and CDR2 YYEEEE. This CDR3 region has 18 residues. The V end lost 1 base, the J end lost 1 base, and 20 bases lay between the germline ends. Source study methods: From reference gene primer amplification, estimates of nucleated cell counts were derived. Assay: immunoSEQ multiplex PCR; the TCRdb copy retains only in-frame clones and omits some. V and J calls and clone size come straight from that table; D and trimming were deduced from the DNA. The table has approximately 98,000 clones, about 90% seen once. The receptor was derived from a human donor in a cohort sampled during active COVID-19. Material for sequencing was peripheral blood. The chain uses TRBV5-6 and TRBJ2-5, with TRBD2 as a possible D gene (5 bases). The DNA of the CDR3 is TGTGCCAGCAGCTTGCTCGCAGCGGCCCCCTTCGCCCAAGAGACCCAGTACTTC. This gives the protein CASSLLAAAPFAQETQYF.